The entry that follows covers one T cell receptor beta chain sequence. Its cognate antigen is unknown. The sample is drawn from a study of radiotherapy plus CTLA-4 blockade in lung cancer. Study-wide background: Patients showed objective responses in 15% to 20% of cases, and disease control was achieved by approximately 31%.

Findings and limits, study-wide: Expansion of tumor-derived TCR clones was observed in blood after radiotherapy plus ipilimumab.

The germline V gene encodes CDR1 SGDLS and CDR2 YYNGEE. Deletions cut 0 bases from V and 4 bases from J, with 5 bases between. The CDR3 is 13 residues long. Assay: immunoSEQ multiplex PCR; the TCRdb copy retains only in-frame clones and omits some. The sample includes tens of thousands of clones, about 83% of them seen just once. The chain uses TRBV9 and TRBJ2-1; the D is unclear. Sequencing was performed on peripheral blood, taken from a patient treated with radiotherapy plus ipilimumab. This TCR derives from a human donor with non-small cell lung cancer who had stable disease on radiotherapy plus ipilimumab. As DNA, the CDR3 is TGTGCCAGCAGCGTAGACCAGTACAATGAGCAGTTCTTC. Translating gives CASSVDQYNEQFF.